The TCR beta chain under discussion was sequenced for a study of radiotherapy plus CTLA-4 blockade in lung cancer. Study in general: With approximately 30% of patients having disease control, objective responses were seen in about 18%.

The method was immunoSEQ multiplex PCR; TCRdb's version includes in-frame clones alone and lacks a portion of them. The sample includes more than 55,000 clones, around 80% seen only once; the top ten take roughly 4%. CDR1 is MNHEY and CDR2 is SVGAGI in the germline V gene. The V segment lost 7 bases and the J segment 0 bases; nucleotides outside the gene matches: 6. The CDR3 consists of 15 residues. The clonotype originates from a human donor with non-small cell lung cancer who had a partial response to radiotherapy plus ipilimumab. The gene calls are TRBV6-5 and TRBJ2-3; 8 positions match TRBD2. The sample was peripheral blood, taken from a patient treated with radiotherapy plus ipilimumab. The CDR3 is CASTLSGSSTDTQYF. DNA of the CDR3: TGTGCCAGCACTCTAAGCGGGAGCAGCACAGATACGCAGTATTTT.